Below, 5 T cell receptor beta chains from the same sample are listed, as sequenced in a study of blood T cells in healthy people across ages. Primers used in a second PCR of roughly 7 to 12 cycles were a sample-barcoded 5' primer and a J-beta primer mix. TCRdb redid the calling of the 5' RACE reads with MiXCR, one entry per CDR3 protein. The table includes about 800,000 distinct CDR3 sequences, roughly 64% detected once. Sequencing was carried out using blood. The receptor source for this set is a young man in good health.

The CDR3 loop reads CAISESGGLYYGYTF. The CDR3 DNA sequence: TGTGCCATCAGTGAGTCCGGGGGCTTGTACTATGGCTACACCTTC. The gene calls are TRBV10-3 and TRBJ1-2, with D possibly matching TRBD1 (6 bases). CDR1 and CDR2 (germline): ENHRY, SYGVKD. V lost 0 bases to trimming and J lost 3 bases, with 11 bases between them. This CDR3 is built from 15 residues.

This clonotype was seen a handful of times. The chain carries TRBV29-1 and TRBJ2-3; no clear D gene. The germline V and J ends were trimmed by 3 bases and 4 bases, with 8 bases remaining between them. CDR3 length equals 12 residues. CDR1 is SQVTM and CDR2 is ANQGSEA in the germline V gene. CDR3 protein: CSVDVHPDTQYF. For the CDR3, the DNA is TGCAGCGTTGACGTTCACCCAGATACGCAGTATTTT.

In this sample, this clonotype turned up a few times. This sequence joins TRBV9 and TRBJ2-1; TRBD2 aligns across 7 bases. The CDR3 runs 16 residues. Germline V gene lookup returns CDR1 SGDLS and CDR2 YYNGEE. Trimming removed 0 bases from V and 7 bases from J; junction bases left unmatched: 10. As DNA, the CDR3 is TGTGCCAGCAGCGTAGTAGGGGCGGGAGATGGTAATGAGCAGTTCTTC. It specifies CASSVVGAGDGNEQFF.

This clonotype has at least ten counts. In DNA form, the CDR3 reads TGCAGTGCTACTCTAGCGTACGCTAGCACAGATACGCAGTATTTT. Translation gives CSATLAYASTDTQYF. The gene calls are TRBV20-1 and TRBJ2-3; TRBD2 is a possible D gene (6 bases). Germline loops: CDR1 DFQATT, CDR2 SNEGSKA (reference sequence). Trimming pared 4 bases from V and 0 bases from J, leaving 14 bases between. The CDR3 loop spans 15 amino acids.

This clonotype was observed a few times. The gene calls are TRBV30 and TRBJ2-7; a possible D gene is TRBD1 (6 bases). The length of the CDR3 is 14 residues. From germline, CDR1 is GTSNPN and CDR2 SVGIG (reference sequence). V was cut by 3 bases and J by 3 bases, with 15 bases left in between. The CDR3 nucleotides read TGTGCCTGGAGGGCAGGGGCCGTGGTCTACGAGCAGTACTTC. This codes for CAWRAGAVVYEQYF.